Sequencing of this T cell receptor (beta chain) was carried out in a study of blood T cell repertoires in COVID-19 (dated by TCRdb to between 2020 and 2021). Regarding the study in general: Collaborator samples came from the United States, Italy and Spain and covered acute and convalescent phases of COVID-19. Sample metadata almost always included a de-identified subject ID, COVID-19 status, age in years and sex. The prospective study material was composed of cDNA or gDNA derived from T cells, B-cell-depleted T cells, or PBMCs. Subjects who had been exposed to COVID-19, were actively infected with it, or had recovered from it provided the deeply sampled blood TCRbeta repertoires that made up the dataset. Where available, HLA class I and class II types were obtained from metadata supplied by the sample provider rather than from assay-based typing. The repertoires were released in a freely available public database intended as a resource for research on the immune response to SARS-CoV-2. The samples were drawn from two sources: the first 160 participants of the ongoing ImmuneRACE study, and 1,000 to 1,500 subjects contributed by 6 global collaborators. Results and caveats for the whole study, not just this receptor: Clinical and demographic metadata were provided uncurated, with the amount varying by source and participant.

Participants in the prospective study were enrolled through a virtual design, were aged about 18 to 100 years, and lived in approximately 24 United States geographic areas. In the prospective study, participants were assigned to cohorts based on the clinical history participants reported in a screening survey and a study questionnaire. Recovered participants in ImmuneRACE Cohort 3 were defined by two consecutive negative NP/OP PCR tests, clearance by a healthcare professional, or resolution of symptoms. In the prospective study, mobile phlebotomists collected whole blood, serum and a nasopharyngeal or oropharyngeal swab from each participant. Additional blood draws and questionnaires over an approximately 2-month period could optionally be provided by prospective study participants. Before DNA extraction, blood samples from the prospective study were shipped at room temperature or frozen. The immunoSEQ Assay, a bias-controlled multiplex PCR, was used to amplify TCRbeta CDR3 regions from genomic DNA. The authors' pipeline ran thus. Nucleated cell counts per sample were estimated from amplification of reference gene primers within the assay. To quantify the absolute abundance of each unique TCRbeta CDR3 rearrangement, sequence reads were collapsed and filtered. For each sample, productive Simpson clonality was calculated as the square root of Simpson's diversity index across productive rearrangements. Imported from immuneACCESS, the table was reduced by TCRdb to in-frame sequences with V and J called. These copies leave out some clones; in studies compared against another copy, an unresolved V gene accounts for under half, and the cause of the remainder is not known. V and J calls and clone size are given by that table; D and trimming were obtained from the DNA. This sample holds just over 300,000 clones; over 80% were observed only once. Approximately 9% of the sample is held by the ten biggest clonotypes.

Germline trimming amounts to 1 base on V and 6 bases on J, with 12 as the count of junction bases outside the gene matches. CDR1 is given as LGHDT and CDR2 as YNNKEL, both from the germline V gene (reference sequence). From the cysteine through the phenylalanine, the CDR3 covers 17 amino acids. Only the CDR3 DNA is retained, 51 bases long and in frame from the first base. Regarding this clone: Its cognate antigen has yet to be identified. Base qualities were left out, and no much larger clone turns up one base away.

The material sequenced was PBMCs or T cells enriched from blood (not recorded which). Recombination joined TRBV3-1 (or the pseudogene TRBV3-2) with TRBJ1-1, with 9 bases in between that match TRBD1. The origin of this receptor is a woman younger than 30 who had recovered from COVID-19. The CDR3 reads as follows: CASSQGQGVVRSAEAFF. The nucleotides are TGTGCCAGCAGCCAAGGACAGGGGGTAGTTCGAAGCGCTGAAGCTTTCTTT.